The 6 T cell receptor beta chains in this list originate from one sample, sequenced in a study of T cell clonality in common variable immunodeficiency. The study, taken as a whole, reports: Fewer deletions and N-nucleotide insertions were reportedly seen in common variable immunodeficiency TCR beta sequences.

Repertoires were generated with immunoSEQ multiplex PCR, while TCRdb's copy carries only in-frame clones and drops some. This sample has around 19,000 clones, each found more than once. Their recognized antigens are unknown. Sequencing input: peripheral blood mononuclear cells. Receptors were obtained from a human donor with common variable immunodeficiency.

This clone has more than one count but fewer than ten. The observed sequence ends 3 residues before the CDR3 terminus, with the missing tail filled in from the germline J gene. This rearrangement joins TRBV7-2 to TRBJ1-6; possibly TRBD1 for D (5 bases). V was clipped by 5 bases and J by 10 bases, with 12 bases between them. This CDR3 has 13 amino acids. The germline V gene has CDR1 SGHTA and CDR2 FQGNSA. CDR3: CASSPSGRSPLHF. Incomplete CDR3 DNA: TGTGCCAGCAGCCCCTCAGGGAGGTCACCC.

Of note for this clone: Read sequence stops 3 residues before the CDR3 end, and the germline J gene provides the missing end. V is TRBV18 and J is TRBJ2-7, with TRBD1 matching 8 bases. V gave up 5 bases and J gave up 3 bases; unmatched junction bases: 3. CDR1 and CDR2 (germline): KGHSH, LQKENI. CDR3 size: 13 residues. The CDR3 loop reads CASSTTGGYEQYF. Partial CDR3 DNA: TGTGCCAGCTCAACCACAGGGGGCTACGAG.

This clone showed up just a few times. The read terminates 3 residues before the CDR3 end, so the remaining end is supplied by the germline J gene. The genes are TRBV2 and TRBJ1-2; 7 bases are a match to TRBD1. The V gene end was trimmed by 7 bases and the J gene end by 5 bases; junction bases not matched to a gene: 10. Germline loops: CDR1 SNHLY, CDR2 FYNNEI. This CDR3 has 14 amino acids. The CDR3 bases that were read are TGTGCCAGCATTAGGGTGACAGGGCTATATGGC. Amino acids: CASIRVTGLYG. The entire CDR3 protein reads CASIRVTGLYGYTF. The whole variable domain, remainder taken from reference TRBV2 and TRBJ1-2, is EPEVTQTPSHQVTQMGQEVILRCVPISNHLYFYWYRQILGQKVEFLVSFYNNEISEKSEIFDDQFSVERPDGSNFTLKIRSTKLEDSAMYFCASIRVTGLYGYTFGSGTRLTVV.

This clone has just a few counts. The CDR3 goes on 3 residues after the read ends, and that part is filled in from the germline J gene. The rearrangement joins TRBV18 to TRBJ2-1; 9 bases line up with TRBD2. The CDR3 has 14 amino acids. Germline CDR1 KGHSH, CDR2 LQKENI. V gave up 2 bases and J gave up 6 bases; unmatched junction bases: 2. This CDR3 reads CASSPELAGNEQFF. Incomplete CDR3 DNA: TGTGCCAGCTCACCAGAACTAGCGGGCAATGAG.

This clone was detected a few times. The read is 3 residues too short to cover the CDR3 end, so that end is filled in from the germline J gene. The gene calls are TRBV19 and TRBJ2-1; 10 nucleotides agree with TRBD2. The germline gives CDR1 LNHDA, CDR2 SQIVND (reference sequence). The CDR3 runs 20 residues. The V and J ends lost 4 bases and 0 bases, in that order; junction bases with no gene match: 15. The CDR3 sequence: CASSTRTSGFPVGSYNEQFF. Partial CDR3 DNA: TGTGCCAGTAGTACTCGGACTAGCGGATTCCCCGTGGGCTCCTACAATGAG.

The table lists this clone with a few counts. Read coverage stops 3 residues before the CDR3 terminus; the germline J gene supplies the remainder. The chain is built from TRBV7-9 and TRBJ2-2; no definite D call. V dropped 5 bases and J dropped 0 bases, with 4 bases sitting between them. The CDR3 extends over 13 amino acids. Germline CDR1 is SEHNR and CDR2 is FQNEAQ (reference sequence). The CDR3 bases that were read are TGTGCCAGCAGCCCGGCGAACACCGGGGAG. The encoded protein is CASSPANTGE. From start to end, the CDR3 is CASSPANTGELFF.